This TCR beta chain was recovered during a study of OX40 agonist ivuxolimab in advanced cancers. Study information: The patients' treatment was ivuxolimab, an agonistic anti-OX40 (CD134) antibody. Study results and caveats: Dosing at 0.1 to 3.0 mg/kg was accompanied by clonal expansion of CD4+ and CD8+ blood T cells by week 6. Certain nonresponding patients likewise had low normalized T-cell clonal expansion.

With 2 bases clipped from V and 4 bases from J, the junction kept 7 bases outside the gene matches. The germline gives CDR1 MNHEY, CDR2 SMNVEV (reference sequence). The CDR3 is made up of 16 amino acids. Repertoires were generated with immunoSEQ multiplex PCR, while TCRdb's copy carries only in-frame clones and drops some. The table records 45,000 or so clones, 89% of them present only once. If patients had autoimmune disease history or systemic immunosuppression, they were excluded. In its sample, this clone was seen once. Antigen unknown. Sequenced material: CD4+ or CD8+ T cells sorted from blood, taken in a trial of the OX40 agonist ivuxolimab. This clonotype originated in an adult with an advanced solid tumor such as melanoma, head and neck, liver or kidney cancer. The chain carries TRBV27 and TRBJ2-5, with 10 nucleotides matching TRBD2. CDR3 coding DNA: TGTGCCAGCAGTTTAGGGCTAGCGGGAGTCCGAGAGACCCAGTACTTC. Translated, it gives CASSLGLAGVRETQYF.